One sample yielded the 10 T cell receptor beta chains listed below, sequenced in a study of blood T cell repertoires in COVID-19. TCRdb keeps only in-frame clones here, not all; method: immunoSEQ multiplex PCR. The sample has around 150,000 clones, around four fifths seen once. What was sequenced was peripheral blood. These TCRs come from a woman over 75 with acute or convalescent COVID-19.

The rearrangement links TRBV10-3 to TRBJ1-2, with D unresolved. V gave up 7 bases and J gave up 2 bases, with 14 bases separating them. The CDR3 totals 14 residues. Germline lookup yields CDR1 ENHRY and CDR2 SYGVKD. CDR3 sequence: CAITSSGENYGYTF. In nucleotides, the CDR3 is TGTGCCATCACCTCAAGTGGTGAGAACTATGGCTACACCTTC.

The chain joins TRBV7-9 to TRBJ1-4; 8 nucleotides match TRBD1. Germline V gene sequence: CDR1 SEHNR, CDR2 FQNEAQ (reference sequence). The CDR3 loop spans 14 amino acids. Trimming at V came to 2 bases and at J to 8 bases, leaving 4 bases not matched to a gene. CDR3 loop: CASSLSGGREKLFF. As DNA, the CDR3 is TGTGCCAGCAGCTTATCAGGGGGCAGGGAAAAACTGTTTTTT. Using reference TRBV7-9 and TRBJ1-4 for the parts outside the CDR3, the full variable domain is DTGVSQNPRHKITKRGQNVTFRCDPISEHNRLYWYRQTLGQGPEFLTYFQNEAQLEKSRLLSDRFSAERPKGSFSTLEIQRTEQGDSAMYLCASSLSGGREKLFFGSGTQLSVL.

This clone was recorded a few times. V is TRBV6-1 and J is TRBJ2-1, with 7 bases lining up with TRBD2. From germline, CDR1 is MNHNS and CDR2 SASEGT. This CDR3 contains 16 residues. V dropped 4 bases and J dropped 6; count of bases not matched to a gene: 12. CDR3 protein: CASSVEPSGPGNEQFF. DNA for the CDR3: TGTGCCAGCAGTGTAGAACCTAGCGGTCCCGGCAATGAGCAGTTCTTC.

The CDR3 sequence is CASGDRGLKDEQFF. DNA for the CDR3: TGTGCCAGCGGAGACAGGGGGCTTAAGGATGAGCAGTTCTTC. The chain recombines TRBV5-5 with TRBJ2-1; 10 bases map to TRBD1. J was trimmed by 8 bases and V by 7 bases; bases with no gene match: 9. Germline-derived CDR1 and CDR2 are SGHKS and YYEKEE (reference sequence). The CDR3 runs 14 residues.

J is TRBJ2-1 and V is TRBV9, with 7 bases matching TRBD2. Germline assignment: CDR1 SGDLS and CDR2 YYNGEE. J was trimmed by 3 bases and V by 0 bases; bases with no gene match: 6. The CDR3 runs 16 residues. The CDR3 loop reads CASSVGGGSLYNEQFF. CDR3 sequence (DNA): TGTGCCAGCAGCGTAGGTGGCGGGAGTCTCTACAATGAGCAGTTCTTC.

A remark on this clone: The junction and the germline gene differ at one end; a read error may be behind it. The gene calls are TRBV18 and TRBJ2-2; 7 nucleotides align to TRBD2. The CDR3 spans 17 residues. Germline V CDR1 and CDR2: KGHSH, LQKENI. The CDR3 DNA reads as TGTGCCAGCTCCCCACAGTTTGGCGGGAGCGACACCGGGGAGCTGTTTTTT. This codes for CASSPQFGGSDTGELFF.

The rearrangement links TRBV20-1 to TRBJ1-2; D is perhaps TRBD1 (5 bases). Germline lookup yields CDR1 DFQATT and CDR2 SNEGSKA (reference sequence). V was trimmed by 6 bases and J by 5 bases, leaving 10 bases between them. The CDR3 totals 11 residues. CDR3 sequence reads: CSAGGLYGYTF. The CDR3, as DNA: TGCAGTGCGGGGGGACTGTATGGCTACACCTTC.

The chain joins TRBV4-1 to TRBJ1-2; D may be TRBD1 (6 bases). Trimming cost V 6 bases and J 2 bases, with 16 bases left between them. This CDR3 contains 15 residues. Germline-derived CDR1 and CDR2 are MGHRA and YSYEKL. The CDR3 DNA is TGCGCCAGCAGAGGGGAGGGGGTTTCCAACTATGGCTACACCTTC. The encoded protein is CASRGEGVSNYGYTF.

The CDR3 reads CASSLTGMSGAEAFF. The CDR3, as DNA: TGCGCCAGCAGCCTCACGGGGATGAGCGGCGCTGAAGCTTTCTTT. The chain carries TRBV5-1 and TRBJ1-1, with D unresolved. The CDR3 consists of 15 residues. CDR1 SGHRS and CDR2 YFSETQ come from the germline V gene. V was shortened by 4 bases and J by 6 bases, with 19 bases between the two germline ends.

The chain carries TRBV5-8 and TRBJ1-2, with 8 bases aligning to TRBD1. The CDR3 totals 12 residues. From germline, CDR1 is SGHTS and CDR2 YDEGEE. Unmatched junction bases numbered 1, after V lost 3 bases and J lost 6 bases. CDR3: CASSSTGDGYTF. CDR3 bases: TGTGCCAGCAGCTCGACAGGGGATGGCTACACCTTC.